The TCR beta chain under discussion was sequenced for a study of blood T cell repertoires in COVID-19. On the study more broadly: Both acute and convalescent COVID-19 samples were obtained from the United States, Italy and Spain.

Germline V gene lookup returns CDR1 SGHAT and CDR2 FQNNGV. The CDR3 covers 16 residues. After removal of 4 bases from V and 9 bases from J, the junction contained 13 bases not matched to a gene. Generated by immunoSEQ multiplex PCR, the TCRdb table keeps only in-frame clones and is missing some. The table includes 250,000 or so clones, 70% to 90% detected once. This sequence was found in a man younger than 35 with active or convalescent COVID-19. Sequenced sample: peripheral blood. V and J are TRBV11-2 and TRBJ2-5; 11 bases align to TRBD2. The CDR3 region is CASSSLAGGGVGAQYF. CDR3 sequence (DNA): TGTGCCAGCAGCTCTCTAGCGGGAGGAGGGGTTGGGGCCCAGTACTTC.